This T cell receptor (beta chain) comes out of a study of blood T cell repertoires in COVID-19. Study-level background: The United States, Italy and Spain supplied acute and convalescent COVID-19 samples. Nucleic acid was either cDNA or gDNA, and it came from T cells, B-cell-depleted T cells, or PBMCs.

V lost 2 bases and J lost 1; bases outside the gene matches: 4. Germline lookup yields CDR1 SGHDT and CDR2 YYEEEE. The CDR3 covers 16 residues. Original data processing: Amplification of reference gene primers provided the estimated nucleated cell counts. Sequencing used immunoSEQ multiplex PCR; TCRdb keeps in-frame clones, though not all of them. The V and J calls and the clone size are those of that table, but D and trimming were determined from the DNA. The repertoire holds about 200,000 clones, with roughly 80% as singletons. This sequence was found in a woman older than 75 with acute or convalescent COVID-19. Sequenced: peripheral blood. This chain links TRBV5-6 with TRBJ1-4; 8 nucleotides agree with TRBD1. The CDR3 loop is CASSFGQGLTNEKLFF. The CDR3 region has the DNA TGTGCCAGCAGCTTCGGACAGGGCCTAACTAATGAAAAACTGTTTTTT.